This T cell receptor (beta chain) was found in a study of shared clonotypes between healthy human individuals. Whole-study context: Each donor had three CD4 naive, three CD4 memory, two CD8 naive and one CD8 memory plate. General study findings and limits: Memory subsets generally showed smaller estimated richness than naive subsets did. Non-shared clonotypes had lower generation probabilities than those shared by all four donors. A few donors had about 5.1% of their naive CD4 clonotypes in common.

The CDR3 sequence is 13 residues long. Per germline, CDR1 MDHEN and CDR2 SYDVKM. V was cut by 1 base and J by 1 base, with 5 bases left in between. For this clone: The target antigen is unknown.

Sequenced by immunoSEQ multiplex PCR; TCRdb stores in-frame clones only, minus some. The sample has roughly 850,000 clones; 96% are singletons. Naive CD8 cells were CD45RO-negative, positively selected for CCR7, excluding terminally differentiated effector memory CD45RA+ cells. The source of this sequence is a man aged 25-45 years in good health. The rearrangement links TRBV28 to TRBJ2-7; D is unclear. The sample was naive CD8+ T cells sorted from blood. This chain's CDR3 is CASSLFFSYEQYF. The CDR3 DNA reads TGTGCCAGCAGTTTATTCTTTTCCTACGAGCAGTACTTC.